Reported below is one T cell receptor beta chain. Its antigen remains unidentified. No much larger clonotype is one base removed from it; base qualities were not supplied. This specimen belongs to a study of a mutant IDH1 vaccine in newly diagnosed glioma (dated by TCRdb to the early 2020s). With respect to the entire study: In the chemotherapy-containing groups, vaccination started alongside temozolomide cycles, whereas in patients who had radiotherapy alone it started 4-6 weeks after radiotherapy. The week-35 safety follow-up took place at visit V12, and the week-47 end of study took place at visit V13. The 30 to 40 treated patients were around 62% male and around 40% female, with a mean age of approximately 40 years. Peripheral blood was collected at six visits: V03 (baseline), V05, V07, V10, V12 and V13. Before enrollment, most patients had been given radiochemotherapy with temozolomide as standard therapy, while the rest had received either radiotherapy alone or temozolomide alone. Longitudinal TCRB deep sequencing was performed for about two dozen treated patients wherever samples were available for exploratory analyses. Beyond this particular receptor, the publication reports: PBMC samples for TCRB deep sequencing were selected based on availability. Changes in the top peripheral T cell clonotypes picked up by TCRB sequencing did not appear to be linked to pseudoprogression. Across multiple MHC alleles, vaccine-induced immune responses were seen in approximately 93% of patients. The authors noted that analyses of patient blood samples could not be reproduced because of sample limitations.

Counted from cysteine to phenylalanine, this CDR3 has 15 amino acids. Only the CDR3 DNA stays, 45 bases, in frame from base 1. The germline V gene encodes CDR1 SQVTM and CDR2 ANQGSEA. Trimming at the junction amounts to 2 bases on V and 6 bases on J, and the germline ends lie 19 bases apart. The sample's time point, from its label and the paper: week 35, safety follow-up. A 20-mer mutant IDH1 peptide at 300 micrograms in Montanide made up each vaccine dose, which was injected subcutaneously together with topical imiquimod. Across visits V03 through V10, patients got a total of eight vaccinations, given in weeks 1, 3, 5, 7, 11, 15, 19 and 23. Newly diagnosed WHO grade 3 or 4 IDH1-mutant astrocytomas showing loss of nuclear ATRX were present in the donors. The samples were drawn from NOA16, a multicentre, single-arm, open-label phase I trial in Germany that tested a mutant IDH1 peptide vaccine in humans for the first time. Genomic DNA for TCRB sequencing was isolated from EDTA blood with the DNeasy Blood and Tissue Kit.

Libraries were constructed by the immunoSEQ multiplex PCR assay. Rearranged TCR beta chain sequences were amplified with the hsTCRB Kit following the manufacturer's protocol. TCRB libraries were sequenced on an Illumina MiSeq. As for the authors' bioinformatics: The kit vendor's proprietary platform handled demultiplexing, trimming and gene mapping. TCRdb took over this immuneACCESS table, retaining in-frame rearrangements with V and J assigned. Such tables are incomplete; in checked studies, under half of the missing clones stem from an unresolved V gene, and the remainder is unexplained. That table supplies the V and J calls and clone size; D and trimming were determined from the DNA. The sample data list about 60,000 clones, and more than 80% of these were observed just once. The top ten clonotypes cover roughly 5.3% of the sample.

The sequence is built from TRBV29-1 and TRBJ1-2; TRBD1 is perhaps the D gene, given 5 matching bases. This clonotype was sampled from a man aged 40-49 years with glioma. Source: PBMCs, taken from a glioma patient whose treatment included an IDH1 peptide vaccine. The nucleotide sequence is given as TGCAGCGTTGAAAGAAGGGGCGCGCGTTCGGATGGCTACACCTTC. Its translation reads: CSVERRGARSDGYTF.